Presented here are 13 T cell receptor beta chains from one specimen sequenced in a study of T cells in localized non-small cell lung cancer. Data came from immunoSEQ multiplex PCR; TCRdb stores just in-frame clones and leaves some out. The sample holds about 59,000 clones, roughly 90% seen once. Sequenced here: peripheral blood, sampled before any cancer treatment. The receptor set was obtained from a man aged 35-69 years with stage I squamous cell lung carcinoma.

The V call is TRBV5-6, the J call TRBJ2-4; D not certain. CDR1 is SGHDT and CDR2 is YYEEEE in the germline V gene. Deletions cut 0 bases from V and 8 bases from J, with 3 bases between. The CDR3 length is 11 residues. CDR3 sequence reads: CASSLGDIQYF. The CDR3 DNA follows: TGTGCCAGCAGCTTGGGCGACATTCAGTACTTC.

J is TRBJ2-3 and V is TRBV2, with D unclear. CDR3 length: 13 amino acids. The V and J ends lost 6 bases and 2 bases respectively, with 9 bases between them. Germline V CDR1 and CDR2: SNHLY, FYNNEI. The CDR3 sequence is CASRGGHTDTQYF. The DNA of the CDR3 is TGTGCCAGCAGGGGTGGGCACACAGATACGCAGTATTTT. The entire variable domain, with the rest obtained from reference TRBV2 and TRBJ2-3, is as follows: EPEVTQTPSHQVTQMGQEVILRCVPISNHLYFYWYRQILGQKVEFLVSFYNNEISEKSEIFDDQFSVERPDGSNFTLKIRSTKLEDSAMYFCASRGGHTDTQYFGPGTRLTVL.

This clone showed up just once. The chain employs TRBV28 and TRBJ1-1, with TRBD1 identical over 9 bases. The CDR3 has 15 residues. CDR1 and CDR2 from the germline V gene are MDHEN and SYDVKM. V gave up 7 bases and J gave up 0 bases; unmatched junction bases: 6. DNA for the CDR3: TGTGCCAGCATTCCTGGGACAGGGTTGAACACTGAAGCTTTCTTT. Its protein is CASIPGTGLNTEAFF.

The gene calls are TRBV30 and TRBJ1-5; D remains unclear. Germline lookup yields CDR1 GTSNPN and CDR2 SVGIG (reference sequence). The CDR3 is 14 amino acids. Trimming pared 1 base from V and 1 base from J, leaving 8 bases between. In DNA, the CDR3 is TGTGCCTGGAGTGAGGGCACAAGCAATCAGCCCCAGCATTTT. Amino acid sequence: CAWSEGTSNQPQHF.

The V call is TRBV4-3, the J call TRBJ1-5; D call uncertain. The CDR3 has 13 amino acids. Looked up from germline, CDR1 is LGHNA and CDR2 is YSLEER. V was clipped by 0 bases and J by 6 bases, with 6 bases between them. CDR3 sequence (DNA): TGCGCCAGCAGCCAAGAATGGAGTCAGCCCCAGCATTTT. Protein sequence: CASSQEWSQPQHF.

The J gene is TRBJ2-7, the V gene TRBV19; 8 nucleotides agree with TRBD1. This CDR3 has 15 amino acids. The V and J ends lost 1 base and 3 bases, in that order; junction bases with no gene match: 5. From germline, CDR1 is LNHDA and CDR2 SQIVND (reference sequence). CDR3 coding DNA: TGTGCCAGTAGTATAGGCAGAGGACAGGGCTACGAGCAGTACTTC. Its protein product is CASSIGRGQGYEQYF.

This chain uses TRBV28 with TRBJ2-5, with 9 bases fitting TRBD1. The CDR3 sequence is 14 residues long. Germline values: CDR1 MDHEN, CDR2 SYDVKM. The trim removed 8 bases at V and 5 bases at J, leaving 9 bases unmatched. The CDR3 loop reads CASGRDRAEETQYF. Written as DNA, the CDR3 is TGTGCCAGCGGTCGGGACAGGGCTGAGGAGACCCAGTACTTC.

The rearrangement uses TRBV30 and TRBJ2-7; TRBD2 matches at 11 bases. The ends lost 0 bases at V and 6 bases at J; junction bases unmatched: 4. CDR1 and CDR2 from the germline V gene are GTSNPN and SVGIG (reference sequence). CDR3 length: 14 amino acids. CDR3 DNA sequence: TGTGCCTGGAGTGTAGGTCTAGCGGGAGGCGAGCAGTACTTC. Its protein is CAWSVGLAGGEQYF.

This rearrangement joins TRBV4-1 to TRBJ1-4; a weak D match, TRBD1 (5 bases). The length of the CDR3 is 16 residues. Germline V gene lookup returns CDR1 MGHRA and CDR2 YSYEKL. Deletions cut 1 base from V and 2 bases from J, with 11 bases between. The CDR3 DNA is TGCGCCAGCAGCCAAGCAGAGGGGAGGACTAATGAAAAACTGTTTTTT. This gives the protein CASSQAEGRTNEKLFF.

The chain employs TRBV28 and TRBJ2-5; perhaps TRBD1 as D (6 bases). The CDR3 consists of 15 residues. Germline loops: CDR1 MDHEN, CDR2 SYDVKM. With 6 bases removed from V and 5 bases from J, the gap between germline ends came to 19 bases. The CDR3 is CASSPVNREGETQYF. The CDR3 DNA reads as TGTGCCAGCAGCCCCGTCAACAGGGAAGGGGAGACCCAGTACTTC.

The gene calls are TRBV5-5 and TRBJ2-3; D is perhaps TRBD1 or TRBD2 (6 bases each). There are 14 residues in the CDR3. Germline CDR1 and CDR2: SGHKS and YYEKEE (reference sequence). Trimming took off 4 bases at V and 4 bases at J, with 13 bases between the two ends. In DNA form, the CDR3 reads TGTGCCAGCAGCGACTCGGGGGCTGCAGATACGCAGTATTTT. It translates to CASSDSGAADTQYF. Drawing the rest from reference TRBV5-5 and TRBJ2-3, the complete variable domain is DAGVTQSPTHLIKTRGQQVTLRCSPISGHKSVSWYQQVLGQGPQFIFQYYEKEERGRGNFPDRFSARQFPNYSSELNVNALLLGDSALYLCASSDSGAADTQYFGPGTRLTVL.

This clone occurred once. This rearrangement joins TRBV7-9 to TRBJ1-5; D is possibly TRBD1 (5 bases). The germline V gene has CDR1 SEHNR and CDR2 FQNEAQ (reference sequence). V shed 4 bases and J shed 7 bases, with 14 bases lying between them. The CDR3 sequence is 14 residues long. DNA of the CDR3: TGTGCCAGCAGCTCGGGACTTACACAACAGCCCCAGCATTTT. This encodes CASSSGLTQQPQHF.

This chain links TRBV10-2 with TRBJ2-7; D ambiguous. CDR3 size: 12 residues. With 8 bases removed from V and 2 bases from J, the gap between germline ends came to 10 bases. Looked up from germline, CDR1 is WSHSY and CDR2 is SAAADI. The CDR3 sequence is CASDDGTYEQYF. CDR3 bases: TGCGCCAGCGATGATGGGACCTACGAGCAGTACTTC.